The clone carrying this T cell receptor delta chain was seen a handful of times. Its antigen is unidentified. This record comes from a study of Vδ1+ human thymocytes. Broader study findings: TRG sequences recurred across donors, whereas TRD sequences stayed essentially private. Thymic delta-chain repertoires held roughly 18% Vdelta2 sequences and few Vdelta3, despite high sort purity. Highly polyclonal TRG and TRD repertoires with Gaussian CDR3 length distributions appeared in thymus.

The template was reverse-transcribed extracted RNA. The CDR3 regions were amplified by multiplex PCR from V-gene primers to a constant-region primer. TCRdb reprocessed the multiplex PCR reads through CATT. The sample records about 25,000 delta-chain clones, about 7% being singletons. Thymocytes were sorted as CD3+ TCRVdelta1+ TCRVdelta2- after alphabeta T cell depletion. Purity of the sorted Vdelta1+ thymocytes ranged from 98% to 99.6%. V lost 4 bases and J lost 9, with 36 bases in between. Germline CDR1 and CDR2: TSWWSYY and QGS. This CDR3 comprises 20 residues. The source material was Vdelta1+ gamma-delta thymocytes from the thymus. Described subset: FACS-sorted CD3+ TCRalphabeta- TCRVdelta1+ TCRVdelta2- thymocytes. This receptor was taken from a girl less than two years old who had congenital heart surgery. The rearrangement links TRDV1 to TRDJ1; TRDD3 is a possible D gene (5 bases). This CDR3 is CALGGQTPTKTNHPPGELIF. The CDR3 DNA is TGTGCTCTTGGGGGACAAACACCCACGAAAACCAACCATCCTCCGGGGGAACTCATCTTT.